The rows below give T cell receptor beta chains drawn from one sample of a study of response to subunit inactivated influenza vaccine. TCRdb itself ran the RT-PCR reads through MiXCR, one entry per CDR3 protein. Of under 950,000 distinct CDR3 sequences in the sample, 21% are singletons; the top ten hold about 9.4%. The starting material was PBMCs from blood, obtained 4 to 6 days after vaccination. Receptors originate from a man in his forties or fifties who received an inactivated influenza vaccine. Both conserved end residues are part of each CDR3. A D gene is named only where the DNA matches it firmly. A row's size may be missing; if present it is once, few, many or a size class.

j_call d_call v_call clone_size cdr3_aa cdr3_nt
TRBJ2-7 . TRBV20-1 few CSARILQRVHEQYF TGCAGTGCTAGGATTTTGCAGAGAGTCCACGAGCAGTACTTC
TRBJ2-1 . TRBV7-2 few CASSPQTGSYNEQFF TGTGCCAGCAGCCCTCAGACAGGATCCTACAATGAGCAGTTCTTC
TRBJ2-7 TRBD2 TRBV28 . CASRYGAGVFYEQYF TGTGCCAGCAGGTATGGAGCGGGAGTCTTCTACGAGCAGTACTTC
TRBJ2-4 . TRBV20-1 many CSARGITPTVAKNIQYF TGCAGTGCTAGAGGCATAACGCCAACTGTGGCCAAAAACATTCAGTACTTC
TRBJ2-3 TRBD2 TRBV12-3/TRBV12-4 many CASSLSGTSVGDTQYF TGTGCCAGCAGTTTAAGCGGGACTAGCGTGGGAGATACGCAGTATTTT
TRBJ2-3 TRBD1 TRBV7-8 few CASSFGQVDTQYF TGTGCCAGCAGCTTCGGACAGGTAGATACGCAGTATTTT
TRBJ2-1 TRBD2 TRBV6-1 . CASRSGTSRTNEQFF TGTGCCAGCAGATCCGGGACTAGTAGAACCAATGAGCAGTTCTTC
TRBJ2-5 TRBD2 TRBV6-2/TRBV6-3 . CASSYREEETQYF TGTGCCAGCAGTTACCGGGAGGAAGAGACCCAGTACTTC
TRBJ1-1 . TRBV7-6 few CASSLAGTGGNTEAFF TGTGCCAGCAGCTTAGCCGGGACTGGAGGGAACACTGAAGCTTTCTTT
TRBJ2-3 TRBD1 TRBV5-1 few CASSLGWTGSTDTQYF TGCGCCAGCAGCTTGGGTTGGACAGGGAGCACAGATACGCAGTATTTT
TRBJ2-1 TRBD1 TRBV7-9 many CASAQGARSYNEQFF TGTGCCAGCGCGCAGGGGGCGCGGTCCTACAATGAGCAGTTCTTC
TRBJ2-7 . TRBV4-2 few CASSQIRRDPYEQYF TGTGCCAGCAGCCAAATTCGCAGGGACCCCTACGAGCAGTACTTC
TRBJ2-5 TRBD2 TRBV30 . CALSGTSGGIGETQYF TGTGCCTTGAGTGGGACTAGCGGGGGAATAGGAGAGACCCAGTACTTC
TRBJ2-1 TRBD1 TRBV29-1 few CSVDGTGRHEQFF TGCAGCGTTGACGGGACAGGGAGGCATGAGCAGTTCTTC
TRBJ2-1 . TRBV15 many CATSRKRDVEQFF TGTGCCACCAGCAGAAAGAGGGACGTGGAGCAGTTCTTC
TRBJ2-1 TRBD2 TRBV5-1 . CASSQGLAGVWGTGVGEQFF TGCGCCAGCAGCCAAGGACTAGCGGGAGTCTGGGGGACTGGCGTCGGTGAGCAGTTCTTC
TRBJ2-7 . TRBV5-1 . CASSRGTAYYEQYF TGCGCCAGCAGCCGCGGGACAGCGTACTACGAGCAGTACTTC
TRBJ2-6 TRBD1 TRBV5-1 once CASSPGTGSDVLTF TGCGCCAGCAGCCCCGGGACAGGGAGCGACGTCCTGACTTTC
TRBJ2-2 TRBD1 TRBV29-1 many CSVDTGGVFAGELFF TGCAGCGTTGACACAGGGGGCGTTTTTGCCGGGGAGCTGTTTTTT
TRBJ2-1 TRBD2 TRBV5-1 few CASSLGSGRRNEQFF TGCGCCAGCAGCTTGGGTAGCGGGAGGAGAAATGAGCAGTTCTTC
TRBJ2-1 . TRBV9 few CASSAAGAGYNEQFF TGTGCCAGCAGCGCAGCGGGCGCGGGATACAATGAGCAGTTCTTC
TRBJ2-5 TRBD2 TRBV24-1 few CATGDSGTSGQETQYF TGTGCCACGGGAGATTCTGGGACTAGCGGCCAAGAGACCCAGTACTTC
TRBJ1-2 TRBD1 TRBV6-4 few CASSDSEQGARTF TGTGCCAGCAGTGACTCGGAGCAGGGGGCGCGCACCTTC
TRBJ2-7 TRBD1 TRBV6-5 . CASSGQGITEYF TGTGCCAGCAGTGGACAGGGAATTACCGAGTACTTC
TRBJ2-3 . TRBV12-3/TRBV12-4 many CASSLGRGTDTQYF TGTGCCAGCAGTTTAGGGCGAGGCACAGATACGCAGTATTTT
TRBJ2-6 . TRBV4-3 . CASSQGRDSYLSGANVLTF TGCGCCAGCAGCCAAGGCCGGGACTCGTACCTCTCTGGGGCCAACGTCCTGACTTTC
TRBJ2-5 TRBD2 TRBV20-1 many CSARPGLGGETQYF TGCAGTGCTAGACCGGGACTAGGTGGTGAGACCCAGTACTTC
TRBJ1-2 . TRBV12-3/TRBV12-4 few CASSFGQGPGYTF TGTGCCAGCAGTTTTGGGCAGGGGCCCGGCTACACCTTC
TRBJ1-5 . TRBV2 few CASSDYRNMPQHF TGTGCCAGCAGTGATTATCGAAACATGCCCCAGCATTTT
TRBJ2-2 . TRBV5-1 few CASSLMDPANTGELFF TGCGCCAGCAGCCTGATGGACCCTGCGAACACCGGGGAGCTGTTTTTT
TRBJ1-2 . TRBV20-1 few CSARGVNEGYTF TGCAGTGCTAGGGGTGTTAATGAGGGCTACACCTTC
TRBJ2-5 . TRBV9 . CASSVRGIAQETQYF TGTGCCAGCAGCGTACGGGGGATCGCGCAAGAGACCCAGTACTTC
TRBJ1-1 . TRBV13 many CASSLGRPGGYTEAFF TGTGCCAGCAGCTTAGGTAGACCGGGGGGCTACACTGAAGCTTTCTTT
TRBJ2-7 TRBD1 TRBV10-3 few CAISEWGQGAGEQYF TGTGCCATCAGTGAGTGGGGACAGGGGGCTGGAGAGCAGTACTTC
TRBJ2-5 . TRBV24-1 . CATSDAAAGYQETQYF TGTGCCACCAGTGATGCCGCAGCGGGCTACCAAGAGACCCAGTACTTC
TRBJ1-6 . TRBV12-3/TRBV12-4 . CASSLSGRPLHF TGTGCCAGCAGTTTATCGGGGCGCCCCCTCCACTTT
TRBJ2-1 . TRBV24-1 many CATSDKSGWGGEQFF TGTGCCACCAGTGACAAGAGCGGGTGGGGTGGTGAGCAGTTCTTC
TRBJ2-1 TRBD2 TRBV7-6 few CASSPTPSSGVGTYEQFF TGTGCCAGCAGCCCTACCCCCTCTAGCGGGGTCGGGACCTATGAGCAGTTCTTC
TRBJ2-2 TRBD1 TRBV10-3 few CAITGQKNTGELFF TGTGCCATCACGGGACAGAAGAACACCGGGGAGCTGTTTTTT
TRBJ2-6 TRBD2 TRBV12-3/TRBV12-4 few CASSYSGGPGGANVLTF TGTGCCAGCAGTTACAGCGGGGGGCCGGGAGGGGCCAACGTCCTGACTTTC
TRBJ2-3 TRBD2 TRBV6-1 . CASSRTSHSTDTQYF TGTGCCAGCAGTCGGACTAGCCATAGCACAGATACGCAGTATTTT
TRBJ2-7 . TRBV3-1 . CASSQKSYEQYF TGTGCCAGCAGCCAAAAGTCCTACGAGCAGTACTTC
TRBJ2-3 . TRBV11-2 few CASSLFWMTSTDTQYF TGTGCCAGCAGCTTATTCTGGATGACTAGCACAGATACGCAGTATTTT
TRBJ2-7 TRBD2 TRBV20-1 . CSALPSSGFSYEQYF TGCAGTGCGCTCCCGTCTAGCGGGTTTTCCTACGAGCAGTACTTC
TRBJ2-4 . TRBV6-1 . CASSPDTNLAKNIQYF TGTGCCAGCAGTCCTGATACTAACTTAGCCAAAAACATTCAGTACTTC
TRBJ2-3 TRBD2 TRBV5-1 many CASSLGFSGERTDTQYF TGCGCCAGCAGCTTAGGGTTCAGCGGGGAACGCACAGATACGCAGTATTTT
TRBJ2-5 TRBD2 TRBV20-1 . CSASSLAGVETQYF TGCAGTGCTAGTAGTCTAGCGGGAGTAGAGACCCAGTACTTC
TRBJ2-3 . TRBV3-1 few CASSQSENTQYF TGTGCCAGCAGCCAAAGTGAAAATACGCAGTATTTT
TRBJ2-3 . TRBV6-1 few CASSESGRSDTQYF TGTGCCAGCAGTGAATCCGGTCGTTCAGATACGCAGTATTTT
TRBJ1-6 . TRBV9 . CASSVWAVGENSPLHF TGTGCCAGCAGCGTATGGGCGGTCGGGGAGAATTCACCCCTCCACTTT
TRBJ2-3 TRBD1 TRBV20-1 few CSAHGTGDPGGTQYF TGCAGTGCCCATGGGACAGGGGACCCCGGGGGTACGCAGTATTTT
TRBJ2-1 . TRBV6-2/TRBV6-3 . CASSYSRNRGFSYNEQFF TGTGCCAGCAGTTACTCGAGGAATCGGGGGTTTTCCTACAATGAGCAGTTCTTC
TRBJ2-7 TRBD1 TRBV3-1 many CASSQGPGQIYEQYF TGTGCCAGCAGCCAGGGACCGGGACAGATTTACGAGCAGTACTTC
TRBJ1-4 TRBD1 TRBV6-1 few CASPRSGGLEKLFF TGTGCCAGCCCCCGGTCAGGGGGCCTTGAAAAACTGTTTTTT
TRBJ2-5 TRBD2 TRBV2 . CASSQPGLAGETQYF TGTGCCAGCAGTCAACCGGGACTAGCGGGAGAGACCCAGTACTTC